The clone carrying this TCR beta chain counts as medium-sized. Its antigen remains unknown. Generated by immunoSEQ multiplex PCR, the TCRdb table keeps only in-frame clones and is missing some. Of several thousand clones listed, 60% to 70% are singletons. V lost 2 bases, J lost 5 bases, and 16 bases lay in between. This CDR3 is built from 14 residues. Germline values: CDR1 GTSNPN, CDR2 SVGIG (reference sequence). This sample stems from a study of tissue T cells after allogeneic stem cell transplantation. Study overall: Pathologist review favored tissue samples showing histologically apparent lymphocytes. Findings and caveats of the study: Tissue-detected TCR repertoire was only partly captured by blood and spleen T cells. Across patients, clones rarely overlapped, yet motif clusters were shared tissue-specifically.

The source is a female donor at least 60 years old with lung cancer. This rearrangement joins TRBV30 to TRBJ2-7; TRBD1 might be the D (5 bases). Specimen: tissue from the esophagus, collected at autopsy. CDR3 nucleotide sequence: TGTGCCTGGAGTTCTGGTCAGGGTCTAGACGAGCAGTACTTC. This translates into CAWSSGQGLDEQYF.